What follows are 6 T cell receptor beta chains derived from one specimen sequenced in a study of CD4 T cells in relation to SARS-CoV-2 and coronaviruses. The unexposed donors gave CD4+ T cells in about 2011-2018, prior to COVID-19. Assay: immunoSEQ multiplex PCR; the TCRdb copy retains only in-frame clones and omits some. Among tens of thousands of clones, 94% were seen once, and the ten largest hold approximately 0.14%. Material: naive CD4+ T cells from PBMCs. Subset meaning: naive CD4+ T cells isolated by negative enrichment. Receptor source: a human donor in good health.

For the CDR3, the DNA is TGTGCCAGCTCACCACAGATAGGACAGGGGAATCAGCCCCAGCATTTT. The encoded protein is CASSPQIGQGNQPQHF. The chain couples TRBV18 to TRBJ1-5, with 9 bases aligning to TRBD1. The length of the CDR3 is 16 residues. CDR1 and CDR2 (germline): KGHSH, LQKENI. V dropped 1 base and J dropped 4; count of bases not matched to a gene: 5.

J is TRBJ2-4 and V is TRBV28; unclear D gene. Germline V lookup: CDR1 MDHEN, CDR2 SYDVKM. Trimming left V 6 bases short and J 1 base short, with 7 bases between. CDR3 length: 13 residues. CDR3 amino acids: CASRNGAKNIQYF. DNA of the CDR3: TGTGCCAGCAGAAACGGGGCCAAAAACATTCAGTACTTC.

The rearrangement links TRBV2 to TRBJ1-5; the match to TRBD1 covers 9 bases. The CDR3 is made up of 15 amino acids. From germline, CDR1 is SNHLY and CDR2 FYNNEI. V shed 6 bases, J shed 0 bases, and the junction held 3 bases outside the gene matches. CDR3 in DNA: TGTGCCAGCAGGGGGACAGGGTATAGCAATCAGCCCCAGCATTTT. Its protein product is CASRGTGYSNQPQHF.

The chain uses TRBV23-1 and TRBJ1-1; D not certain. TRBV23-1 is noted as an ORF with a role that remains uncertain. Trimming removed 0 bases at V and 1 base at J, with 15 bases between. CDR3 size: 17 residues. This CDR3 reads CASSQSRSGRKNTEAFF. CDR3 bases: TGCGCCAGCAGTCAATCTCGCTCCGGGAGAAAGAACACTGAAGCTTTCTTT.

The rearrangement uses TRBV27 and TRBJ1-1; 7 nucleotides align to TRBD1. Germline-derived CDR1 and CDR2 are MNHEY and SMNVEV (reference sequence). This CDR3 region has 14 residues. V lost 8 bases, J lost 2 bases, and 8 bases stayed unmatched. CDR3 DNA: TGTGCCAGCCTCCCGACAGGGCGTAACACTGAAGCTTTCTTT. Translated, it gives CASLPTGRNTEAFF.

V and J are TRBV5-1 and TRBJ2-7; D is perhaps TRBD2 (5 bases). Germline CDR1 reads SGHRS; CDR2 reads YFSETQ. There are 14 residues in the CDR3. V dropped 4 bases and J dropped 5 bases, with 16 bases sitting between them. In nucleotides, the CDR3 is TGCGCCAGCAGCCCGAGGGATTCCCTCGACGAGCAGTACTTC. It codes for CASSPRDSLDEQYF.